These 10 T cell receptor beta chains were sequenced from one sample in a study of cytomegalovirus exposure and HLA in healthy donors. 60 Vbeta and 13 Jbeta primers were used in PCR. Only in-frame clones appear in the TCRdb table, and some are missing; sequencing was by immunoSEQ multiplex PCR. The record lists approximately 70,000 clones, of which the ten most abundant hold approximately 1.7%. The sequenced material came from PBMCs. These receptors all come from a woman under 40 in good health and CMV-seronegative.

The CDR3 is CASSGRVGNTEAFF. CDR3 coding DNA: TGTGCCAGCAGTGGACGGGTCGGGAACACTGAAGCTTTCTTT. The rearrangement joins TRBV6-1 to TRBJ1-1, with no clear D. V was trimmed by 4 bases and J by 1 base, leaving 10 bases between them. Germline lookup yields CDR1 MNHNS and CDR2 SASEGT. CDR3 length equals 14 residues.

The chain has TRBV28 and TRBJ2-1; 11 bases align to TRBD1. The CDR3 is 15 residues long. V was pared by 5 bases and J by 7 bases, with 7 bases of the junction left unmatched. Per the germline V gene, CDR1 is MDHEN and CDR2 is SYDVKM. The CDR3 coding sequence is TGTGCCAGCAGTGATCCCGGGACAGGGGGAAATGAGCAGTTCTTC. Protein sequence: CASSDPGTGGNEQFF.

The chain has TRBV19 and TRBJ2-1; possible D gene TRBD2, 6 bases. Germline CDR1 and CDR2: LNHDA and SQIVND (reference sequence). The CDR3 runs to 13 residues. Trimming shortened V by 3 bases and J by 8 bases, and 11 bases separated the two germline ends. The CDR3 sequence is CASSIFWGDEQFF. CDR3 in DNA: TGTGCCAGTAGTATTTTCTGGGGGGATGAGCAGTTCTTC.

V is TRBV5-1 and J is TRBJ1-1; 7 positions agree with TRBD1. This CDR3 has 14 amino acids. Germline V gene lookup returns CDR1 SGHRS and CDR2 YFSETQ. The junction had 3 bases not matched to a gene; V was cut back by 0 bases and J by 4 bases. The CDR3 spells CASSLAQGGTEAFF. The CDR3, as DNA: TGCGCCAGCAGCTTGGCCCAGGGGGGCACTGAAGCTTTCTTT. Looking up the rest from reference TRBV5-1 and TRBJ1-1 gives the full variable domain: KAGVTQTPRYLIKTRGQQVTLSCSPISGHRSVSWYQQTPGQGLQFLFEYFSETQRNKGNFPGRFSGRQFSNSRSEMNVSTLELGDSALYLCASSLAQGGTEAFFGQGTRLTVV.

V and J are TRBV7-2 and TRBJ1-1; maybe TRBD1 (5 bases). Trimming took off 1 base at V and 6 bases at J, with 18 bases between the two ends. This CDR3 is built from 16 residues. Per germline, CDR1 SGHTA and CDR2 FQGNSA. The CDR3 nucleotides are TGTGCCAGCAGCTTAGGGGGGACCGGGACTTGGCCTGAAGCTTTCTTT. Encoded protein: CASSLGGTGTWPEAFF.

J is TRBJ2-7 and V is TRBV7-8; the D gene is possibly TRBD2 (5 bases). CDR1 is SGHVS and CDR2 is FQNEAQ in the germline V gene. This CDR3 comprises 16 residues. The germline V and J ends were trimmed by 1 base and 0 bases, with 13 bases remaining between them. For the CDR3, the DNA is TGTGCCAGCAGCTTAGAACAGCGGTTGAGCTCCTACGAGCAGTACTTC. It translates to CASSLEQRLSSYEQYF.

The chain has TRBV6-5 and TRBJ1-2; TRBD1 aligns across 8 bases. This CDR3 comprises 15 residues. V lost 5 bases to trimming and J lost 4 bases; unmatched junction nucleotides: 9. CDR1 and CDR2 from the germline V gene are MNHEY and SVGAGI. CDR3 in amino acids: CASSTGQGGSYGYTF. DNA for the CDR3: TGTGCCAGCAGTACTGGACAGGGAGGGAGCTATGGCTACACCTTC.

V gene TRBV6-5 combines with J gene TRBJ2-7; D might be TRBD1 (5 bases). Deletions cut 0 bases from V and 6 bases from J, with 12 bases between. Germline V gene data show CDR1 as MNHEY and CDR2 as SVGAGI. The CDR3 has 14 amino acids. The DNA of the CDR3 is TGTGCCAGCAGTTACTCGAAGGGGCTGGGCGAGCAGTACTTC. This translates into CASSYSKGLGEQYF.

The chain carries TRBV14 and TRBJ2-7; 7 positions agree with TRBD1. The junction had 11 bases not matched to a gene; V was cut back by 1 base and J by 2 bases. Germline V CDR1 and CDR2: SGHDN, FVKESK. This CDR3 region has 17 residues. The CDR3 protein is CASSQGTWTGITYEQYF. The CDR3 DNA follows: TGTGCCAGCAGCCAAGGGACTTGGACAGGCATAACCTACGAGCAGTACTTC.

The chain has TRBV7-3 and TRBJ2-3; D unclear. This CDR3 has 12 residues. V lost 5 bases and J lost 2, with 5 bases in between. The V gene's germline CDR1 is SGHTA and CDR2 FQGTGA. The CDR3 loop is CASSPDTDTQYF. Here the CDR3 DNA reads TGTGCCAGCAGCCCAGACACAGATACGCAGTATTTT.